The clone carrying this T cell receptor beta chain has at least ten counts. Its antigen is currently unknown. The record originates from a study of regulatory T cells in long-lasting Graves disease. General study points: Patients whose Graves' disease persisted exhibited lower TCR diversity than those newly diagnosed.

The time point here: newly diagnosed GD, antithyroid drugs for less than 3 months. PBMCs were the source of the RNA used for TCR sequencing. About 9.1 milliliters of peripheral blood went into EDTA tubes. With iRepertoire HTBI primers and Arm-PCR of CDR3 regions, TCR beta libraries were built. TCRdb re-derived calls from the multiplex PCR reads in MiXCR, one entry per CDR3 protein. The sample shows approximately 400,000 distinct CDR3 sequences, about 15% of them seen only once. The same data also contributed to another study, on T cells in Graves' hyperthyroidism and ophthalmopathy. In that study: Primed by the HTBI set, a first-round RT-PCR was run on the TCR CDR3.

This clonotype was sampled from a middle-aged woman with Graves disease. Sample: peripheral blood mononuclear cells (PBMCs), taken at new diagnosis, from a patient treated with antithyroid drugs.

The CDR3 loop is CASSSPRLAGGDEQFF. DNA of the CDR3: TGTGCCAGCAGCTCCCCGCGACTAGCGGGAGGCGATGAGCAGTTCTTC. The rearrangement links TRBV7-9 to TRBJ2-1; 13 bases line up with TRBD2. Germline CDR1 and CDR2: SEHNR and FQNEAQ (reference sequence). The CDR3 covers 16 residues. Losses at the gene ends were 4 bases for V and 8 bases for J; bases not matched to a gene: 8. Drawing the rest from reference TRBV7-9 and TRBJ2-1, the complete variable domain is DTGVSQNPRHKITKRGQNVTFRCDPISEHNRLYWYRQTLGQGPEFLTYFQNEAQLEKSRLLSDRFSAERPKGSFSTLEIQRTEQGDSAMYLCASSSPRLAGGDEQFFGPGTRLTVL.